A selection of T cell receptor beta chains follows, all from one sample in a study of shared clonotypes between healthy human individuals. This table comes from immunoSEQ multiplex PCR, and its TCRdb copy is limited to in-frame clones, with some not included. The sample includes around 2,000,000 clones, 90% to 95% of them seen just once. Sequences were obtained from naive CD4+ T cells sorted from blood. The receptors were gathered from a man aged 18 to 30 in good health. The CDR3 runs from the conserved cysteine through the conserved F or W. D genes are given only for firm matches. Size tells how often a clone was seen (once, few, many) or the class of an expanded clone, and some rows leave it out.

clone_size,d_call,v_call,j_call,cdr3_nt,cdr3_aa
-,-,TRBV29-1,TRBJ2-5,TGCAGCGTGGGTAGCGTCGAGACCCAGTACTTC,CSVGSVETQYF
-,-,TRBV30,TRBJ2-6,TGTGCCTGGAGTGTACCCGGGAACTCTGGGGCCAACGTCCTGACTTTC,CAWSVPGNSGANVLTF
once,-,TRBV5-1,TRBJ2-7,TGCGCCAGCAGCCCCGGGGATTCCTACGAGCAGTACTTC,CASSPGDSYEQYF
-,-,TRBV5-6,TRBJ1-2,TGTGCCAGCAGCTTGGAGTCAGCTTCAGCTAACTATGGCTACACCTTC,CASSLESASANYGYTF
-,-,TRBV2,TRBJ1-1,TGTGCCAGCAGTGAAGTAGGGGTAGGGACTGAAGCTTTCTTT,CASSEVGVGTEAFF
-,-,TRBV2,TRBJ2-7,TGTGCCAGCAGTGCGGAACCCCCCTACGAGCAGTACTTC,CASSAEPPYEQYF
-,-,TRBV5-1,TRBJ2-5,TGCGCCAGCAGCTTACAGGGCCCGACAGTCCAAGAGACCCAGTACTTC,CASSLQGPTVQETQYF
once,-,TRBV2,TRBJ1-5,TGTGCCAGCAGGGGGCAGGACAATCAGCCCCAGCATTTT,CASRGQDNQPQHF
-,-,TRBV2,TRBJ2-7,TGTGCCAGCAGTGGTCTTGGGCAGGGCTACGAGCAGTACTTC,CASSGLGQGYEQYF
-,-,TRBV28,TRBJ1-5,TGTGCCAGCACGGGCGGCTATAGCAATCAGCCCCAGCATTTT,CASTGGYSNQPQHF
-,-,TRBV19,TRBJ1-6,TGTGCCAGTAAAACGGCTAAGGGCGATTCACCCCTCCACTTT,CASKTAKGDSPLHF
-,TRBD1,TRBV4-1,TRBJ2-4,TGCGCCAGCAGCGAGGGGGCAGACTTC,CASSEGADF
-,-,TRBV2,TRBJ2-7,TGTGCCAGCAGTGTACAGGGAATGGGGTACGAGCAGTACTTC,CASSVQGMGYEQYF
-,-,TRBV27,TRBJ2-7,TGTGCCAGCAGTCGCAGCGGCATCTCCTACGAGCAGTACTTC,CASSRSGISYEQYF
-,-,TRBV30,TRBJ1-4,TGTGCCTGGGGGAGCGGGTCTGGTGAAAAACTGTTTTTT,CAWGSGSGEKLFF
-,-,TRBV4-3,TRBJ2-3,TGCGCCAGCAGCTTCCTTATGTCGGGAGTTTCAGATACGCAGTATTTT,CASSFLMSGVSDTQYF
few,-,TRBV2,TRBJ1-1,TGTGCCAGCAGTGTAGCAGGGAACACTGAAGCTTTCTTT,CASSVAGNTEAFF
-,-,TRBV7-9,TRBJ2-5,TGTGCCAGCAGCATGGGTCCGGGAGAGACCCAGTACTTC,CASSMGPGETQYF
few,TRBD1,TRBV27,TRBJ2-2,TGTGCCAGCAGCCCCGAGACAGGGGGTCGGGGTTCCGGGGAGCTGTTTTTT,CASSPETGGRGSGELFF
-,-,TRBV4-1,TRBJ2-3,TGCGCCAGCAGCCCTGACAGTGCAGATACGCAGTATTTT,CASSPDSADTQYF
-,-,TRBV2,TRBJ2-5,TGTGCCAGCAGCGGCTTTGGGGGGACCCTCCAAGAGACCCAGTACTTC,CASSGFGGTLQETQYF